These T cell receptor beta chains were read from a single sample in a study of blood T cell repertoires in COVID-19. Generated by immunoSEQ multiplex PCR, the TCRdb table keeps only in-frame clones and is missing some. The table has 150,000 or so clones, about 89% seen once. The sequenced sample consisted of peripheral blood. The receptor source for this set is a man aged 50-60 years with acute or convalescent COVID-19. Each CDR3 is given with its conserved first and last residue. A D gene is named only where the DNA matches it firmly. A clone size is listed for some rows: how often the clone was seen (once, few, many), or a class if it is expanded.

TRBD2	TRBJ2-1	TRBV11-3	-	TGTGCCAGCAGCTTATTTGCGGGAGACTACAATGAGCAGTTCTTC	CASSLFAGDYNEQFF
-	TRBJ1-2	TRBV7-2	once	TGTGCCAGCAGCCTTAAGCCGACTCCCGGGGGCTACACCTTC	CASSLKPTPGGYTF
TRBD1	TRBJ1-5	TRBV7-2	-	TGTGCCAGCAGCCTACAGGGGTCGGGTCAGCCCCAGCATTTT	CASSLQGSGQPQHF
-	TRBJ2-1	TRBV4-2	-	TGTGCCAGCAGCCAAGGGTTGCTATCCAATGAGCAGTTCTTC	CASSQGLLSNEQFF
-	TRBJ1-5	TRBV28	-	TGTGCCAGCAGTTCCTTGGTTGGCAGGACAACTAGCAATCAGCCCCAGCATTTT	CASSSLVGRTTSNQPQHF
TRBD2	TRBJ2-1	TRBV13	-	TGTGCCAGCAGCTTAGACCGTTTGCGGGGGGGCCGTAATGAGCAGTTCTTC	CASSLDRLRGGRNEQFF
-	TRBJ2-3	TRBV2	-	TGTGCCAGCAGTGAAGAGCTAGCAGCTAGCACAGATACGCAGTATTTT	CASSEELAASTDTQYF
TRBD2	TRBJ2-3	TRBV3-1/TRBV3-2	-	TGTGCCAGCAGCCCCTCAGGGACTATACCCCTAAGATTCACAGATACGCAGTATTTT	CASSPSGTIPLRFTDTQYF
TRBD2	TRBJ2-1	TRBV25-1	-	TGTGCCAGCAGCTTAGCGGGGGGGCCCGTCAATGAGCAGTTCTTC	CASSLAGGPVNEQFF
TRBD2	TRBJ2-1	TRBV9	-	TGTGCCAGCAGCGAGGGACTAGCGGGAGTTGAGCAGTTCTTC	CASSEGLAGVEQFF
TRBD1	TRBJ1-3	TRBV7-9	-	TGTGCCAGCAGCCGGGCAGGGGGTGCTGGAAACACCATATATTTT	CASSRAGGAGNTIYF
TRBD1	TRBJ1-3	TRBV10-3	-	TGTGCCATCAGTCAACCACGGGACAGCGGGGGAAACACCATATATTTT	CAISQPRDSGGNTIYF
-	TRBJ1-6	TRBV27	-	TGTGCCAGCAGTTCGGCCCTCGGACTGGCTCTCAATTCACCCCTCCACTTT	CASSSALGLALNSPLHF
TRBD1	TRBJ2-6	TRBV10-2	-	TGCGCCAGCAGTGTAGACAGGGGGACTGGGGCCAACGTCCTGACTTTC	CASSVDRGTGANVLTF
TRBD1	TRBJ2-2	TRBV5-6	-	TGTGCCAGCAGCTTGAGGAGAAGGGACAGAAACACCGGGGAGCTGTTTTTT	CASSLRRRDRNTGELFF
-	TRBJ1-1	TRBV6-6	-	TGTGCCAGCAGCTTCGGGACACCTTACACTGAAGCTTTCTTT	CASSFGTPYTEAFF
-	TRBJ1-1	TRBV28	-	TGTGCCAGCAGTTTTTTGGAGGGATTGAACACTGAAGCTTTCTTT	CASSFLEGLNTEAFF
-	TRBJ2-1	TRBV13	-	TGTGCCAGCAGCCGACCAGGGGATAGCTCCTACAATGAGCAGTTCTTC	CASSRPGDSSYNEQFF
-	TRBJ2-3	TRBV9	-	TGTGCCAGCAGCGCCCGCGGAACAGATACGCAGTATTTT	CASSARGTDTQYF
TRBD1	TRBJ1-2	TRBV7-2	-	TGTGCCAGCAGCATAACAGGGGAGGACACCTTC	CASSITGEDTF
TRBD1	TRBJ1-2	TRBV5-4	-	TGTGCCAGCAGCTTGCAGGGGGTCCATGGCTACACCTTC	CASSLQGVHGYTF
-	TRBJ1-1	TRBV5-6	-	TGTGCCAGCAGCATCCAATTTGTGAACACTGAAGCTTTCTTT	CASSIQFVNTEAFF
TRBD1	TRBJ1-1	TRBV28	-	TGTGCCAGCAGCACACCGGGACAGGAAGGCACTGAAGCTTTCTTT	CASSTPGQEGTEAFF
-	TRBJ2-2	TRBV5-1	-	TGCGCCAGCAGCCCGGTGGCTAGGGGAAACACCGGGGAGCTGTTTTTT	CASSPVARGNTGELFF
TRBD2	TRBJ2-2	TRBV5-8	once	TGTGCCAGCAGCAAATCTGGACTAGCGGGACCCCCCGGGGAGCTGTTTTTT	CASSKSGLAGPPGELFF
-	TRBJ2-2	TRBV5-8	-	TGTGCCAGCAGCCGACTCCCTTGGCAAACGAACACCGGGGAGCTGTTTTTT	CASSRLPWQTNTGELFF
-	TRBJ2-5	TRBV7-6	-	TGTGCCAGCACCCCTCGGAGTTACCAAGAGACCCAGTACTTC	CASTPRSYQETQYF